This T cell receptor beta chain was sequenced during a study of CD8+ T cells in alopecia areata. On the study more broadly: Patients remained on tofacitinib for 6 to 18 months and then went 6 months without it.

Trimming took 1 base from V and 4 from J, leaving 7 bases between them. Per the germline V gene, CDR1 is LNHDA and CDR2 is SQIVND (reference sequence). CDR3 length: 13 residues. RNA, once extracted, was reverse transcribed into cDNA for use as the sequencing template. Repertoires were generated with immunoSEQ multiplex PCR, while TCRdb's copy carries only in-frame clones and drops some. The profile covers approximately 150,000 clones, with approximately 49% appearing a single time and approximately 1% taken by the ten largest. As regards this clone: The target antigen is unknown.

Study results and caveats: With patients, TCR sharing proved less clear than in mice, a difference possibly related to HLA.

Alopecia areata patients gave lesional scalp punch biopsies and peripheral blood samples. Researchers picked out CD4+ and CD8+ T cells from PBMCs by sorting. This material consisted of CD4+ T cells sorted from blood, taken at week 0. The genes are TRBV19 and TRBJ1-2; tentative D call: TRBD1 (5 bases). The TCR comes from a human donor with alopecia areata. The CDR3 protein is CASSIGQIYGYTF. The CDR3 DNA follows: TGTGCCAGTAGTATAGGACAGATCTATGGCTACACCTTC.